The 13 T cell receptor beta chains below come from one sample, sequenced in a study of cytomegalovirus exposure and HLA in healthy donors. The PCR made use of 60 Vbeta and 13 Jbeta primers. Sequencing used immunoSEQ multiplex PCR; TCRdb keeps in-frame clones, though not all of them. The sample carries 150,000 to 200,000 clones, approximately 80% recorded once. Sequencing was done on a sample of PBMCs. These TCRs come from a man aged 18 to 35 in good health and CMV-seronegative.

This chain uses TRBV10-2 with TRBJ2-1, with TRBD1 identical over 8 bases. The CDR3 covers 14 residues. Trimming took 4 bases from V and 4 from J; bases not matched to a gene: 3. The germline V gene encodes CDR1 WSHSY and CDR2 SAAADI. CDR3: CASSATGGYNEQFF. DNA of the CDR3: TGCGCCAGCAGTGCAACAGGGGGGTACAATGAGCAGTTCTTC.

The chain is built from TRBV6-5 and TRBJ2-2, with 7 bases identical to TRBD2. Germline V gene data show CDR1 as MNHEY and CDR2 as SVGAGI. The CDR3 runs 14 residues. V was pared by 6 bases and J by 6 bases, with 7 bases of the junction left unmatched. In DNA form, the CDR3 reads TGTGCCAGCAGGGCGGGAGTGGGGCCCGGGGAGCTGTTTTTT. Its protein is CASRAGVGPGELFF.

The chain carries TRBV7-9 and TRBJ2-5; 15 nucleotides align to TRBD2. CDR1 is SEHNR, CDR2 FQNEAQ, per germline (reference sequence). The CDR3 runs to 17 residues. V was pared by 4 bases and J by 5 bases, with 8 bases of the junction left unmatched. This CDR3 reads CASSYALGTSGRETQYF. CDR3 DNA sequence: TGTGCCAGCAGCTATGCGCTAGGGACTAGCGGGAGGGAGACCCAGTACTTC.

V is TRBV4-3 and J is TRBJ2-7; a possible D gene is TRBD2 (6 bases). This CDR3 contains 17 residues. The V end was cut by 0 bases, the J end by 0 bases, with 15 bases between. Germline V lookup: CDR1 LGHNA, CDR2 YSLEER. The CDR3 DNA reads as TGCGCCAGCAGCCAAGATACAGGAGGGAGAAGCTCCTACGAGCAGTACTTC. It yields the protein CASSQDTGGRSSYEQYF.

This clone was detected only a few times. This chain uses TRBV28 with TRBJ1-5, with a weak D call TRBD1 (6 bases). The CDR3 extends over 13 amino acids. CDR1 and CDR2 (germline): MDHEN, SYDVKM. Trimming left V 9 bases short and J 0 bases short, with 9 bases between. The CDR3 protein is CASQGNSNQPQHF. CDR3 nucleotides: TGTGCCAGTCAGGGGAATAGCAATCAGCCCCAGCATTTT.

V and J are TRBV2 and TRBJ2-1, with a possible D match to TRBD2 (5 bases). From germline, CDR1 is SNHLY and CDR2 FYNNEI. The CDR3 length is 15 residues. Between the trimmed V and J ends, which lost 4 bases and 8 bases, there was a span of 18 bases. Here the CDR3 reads CASSGLAGQLDEQFF. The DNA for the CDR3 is TGTGCCAGCAGTGGATTGGCGGGCCAGTTGGATGAGCAGTTCTTC.

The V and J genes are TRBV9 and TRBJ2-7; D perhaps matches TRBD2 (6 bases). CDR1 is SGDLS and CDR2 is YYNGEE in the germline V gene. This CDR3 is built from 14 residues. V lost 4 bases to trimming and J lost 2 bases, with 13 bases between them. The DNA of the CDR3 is TGTGCCAGCAGCCCCGGGACTCTCGCCTACGAGCAGTACTTC. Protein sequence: CASSPGTLAYEQYF.

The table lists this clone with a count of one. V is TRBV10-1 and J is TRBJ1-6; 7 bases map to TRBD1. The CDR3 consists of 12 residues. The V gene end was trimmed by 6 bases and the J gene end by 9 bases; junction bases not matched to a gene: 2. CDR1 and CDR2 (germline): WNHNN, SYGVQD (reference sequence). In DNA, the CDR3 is TGCGCCAGCAGATACAGGGGTTCACCCCTCCACTTT. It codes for CASRYRGSPLHF.

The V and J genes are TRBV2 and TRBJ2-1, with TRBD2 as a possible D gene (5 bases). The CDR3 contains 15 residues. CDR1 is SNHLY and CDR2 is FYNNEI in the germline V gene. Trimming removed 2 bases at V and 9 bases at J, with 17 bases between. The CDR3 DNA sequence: TGTGCCAGCAGTGAATTTGAGGGAGTCATCAGTGAGCAGTTCTTC. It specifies CASSEFEGVISEQFF.

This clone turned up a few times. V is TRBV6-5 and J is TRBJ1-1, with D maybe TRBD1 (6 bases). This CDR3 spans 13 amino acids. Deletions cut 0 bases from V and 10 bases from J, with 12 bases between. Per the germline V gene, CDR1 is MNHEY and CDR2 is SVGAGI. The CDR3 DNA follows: TGTGCCAGCAGTTACTCTCGTCGAGGGGGAGCTTTCTTT. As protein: CASSYSRRGGAFF.

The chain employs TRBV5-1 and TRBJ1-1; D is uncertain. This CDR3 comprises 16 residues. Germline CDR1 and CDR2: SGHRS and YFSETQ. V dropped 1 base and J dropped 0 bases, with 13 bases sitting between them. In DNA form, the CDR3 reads TGCGCCAGCAGCTTGAGTGAACAGCACATGAACACTGAAGCTTTCTTT. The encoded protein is CASSLSEQHMNTEAFF. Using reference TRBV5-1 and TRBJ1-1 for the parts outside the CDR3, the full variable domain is KAGVTQTPRYLIKTRGQQVTLSCSPISGHRSVSWYQQTPGQGLQFLFEYFSETQRNKGNFPGRFSGRQFSNSRSEMNVSTLELGDSALYLCASSLSEQHMNTEAFFGQGTRLTVV.

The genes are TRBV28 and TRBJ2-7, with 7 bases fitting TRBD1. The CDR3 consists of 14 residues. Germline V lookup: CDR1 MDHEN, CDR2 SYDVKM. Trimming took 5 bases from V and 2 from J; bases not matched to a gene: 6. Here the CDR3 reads CASSETGTAYEQYF. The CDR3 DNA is TGTGCCAGCAGTGAGACCGGGACAGCCTACGAGCAGTACTTC. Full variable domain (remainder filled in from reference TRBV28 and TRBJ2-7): DVKVTQSSRYLVKRTGEKVFLECVQDMDHENMFWYRQDPGLGLRLIYFSYDVKMKEKGDIPEGYSVSREKKERFSLILESASTNQTSMYLCASSETGTAYEQYFGPGTRLTVT.

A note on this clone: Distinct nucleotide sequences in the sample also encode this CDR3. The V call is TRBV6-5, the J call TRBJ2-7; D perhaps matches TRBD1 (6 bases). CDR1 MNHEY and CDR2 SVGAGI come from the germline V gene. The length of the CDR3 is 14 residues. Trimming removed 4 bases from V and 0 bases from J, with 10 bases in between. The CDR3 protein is CASSSQGPSYEQYF. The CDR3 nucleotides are TGTGCCAGCAGTTCACAGGGCCCCTCCTACGAGCAGTACTTC.